This T cell receptor beta chain was sequenced during a study of CD4 T cells in relation to SARS-CoV-2 and coronaviruses. The overall study: ViraFEST: approximately 10-day antigen culture of PBMCs, then TCR beta CDR3 sequencing. Of the patients, under 10 were male, a few female, two Hispanic.

Trimming left V 1 base short and J 9 bases short, with 16 bases between. Germline V gene sequence: CDR1 SGHVS, CDR2 FQNEAQ. The CDR3 runs 15 residues. Turning to this clone: Its antigen is as yet unknown.

CD4 enrichment then naive enrichment separated naive from memory CD4+ cells. Sorted naive or memory CD4+ cells met CEF peptides for roughly 10 days. Generated by immunoSEQ multiplex PCR, the TCRdb table keeps only in-frame clones and is missing some. The sample has tens of thousands of clones, 70% to 85% seen once. V usage is TRBV7-8 and J usage is TRBJ2-1, with a possible D match to TRBD2 (8 bases). The TCR originated in an adult with COVID-19. Source material: memory CD4+ T cells from PBMCs, cultured in vitro. The CDR3 coding sequence is TGTGCCAGCAGCTTAGGGACTAGCAGACAGGGTGAGCAGTTCTTC. Protein: CASSLGTSRQGEQFF. The full variable domain, rest sourced from reference TRBV7-8 and TRBJ2-1, is GAGVSQSPRYKVAKRGQDVALRCDPISGHVSLFWYQQALGQGPEFLTYFQNEAQLDKSGLPSDRFFAERPEGSVSTLKIQRTQQEDSAVYLCASSLGTSRQGEQFFGPGTRLTVL.